One and the same sample provided the 23 T cell receptor beta chains below, sequenced in a study of T cell responses to AZD1222 COVID-19 vaccine. The method was immunoSEQ multiplex PCR; TCRdb's version includes in-frame clones alone and lacks a portion of them. The profile shows about 150,000 clones, approximately 86% of them singletons. The input for sequencing was peripheral blood, taken 28 days after the second dose of the MenACWY control vaccine. The receptors come from an adult who received the MenACWY meningococcal vaccine as a control.

V gene TRBV3-1 (or the pseudogene TRBV3-2) combines with J gene TRBJ2-3, with TRBD2 matching 8 bases. The CDR3 consists of 17 residues. Germline trimming cut 0 bases from V and 5 bases from J; bases unmatched to any gene: 10. CDR1 is LGHDT and CDR2 is YNNKEL in the germline V gene (reference sequence). The CDR3 DNA sequence: TGTGCCAGCAGCCAAGATATAGAGGCGGGAGGTGGAGATACGCAGTATTTT. It encodes CASSQDIEAGGGDTQYF.

The chain is built from TRBV14 and TRBJ2-4; 7 bases match TRBD2. The germline V gene encodes CDR1 SGHDN and CDR2 FVKESK. V dropped 1 base and J dropped 1; count of bases not matched to a gene: 7. The CDR3 loop spans 17 amino acids. CDR3 in amino acids: CASSQGLAGVAKNIQYF. The CDR3 DNA follows: TGTGCCAGCAGCCAAGGGTTGGCGGGAGTTGCCAAAAACATTCAGTACTTC.

The chain joins TRBV28 to TRBJ2-1, with 9 bases identical to TRBD2. Trimming at V came to 5 bases and at J to 3 bases, leaving 5 bases not matched to a gene. The CDR3 is 15 residues long. Per germline, CDR1 MDHEN and CDR2 SYDVKM. CDR3 loop: CASSRLAGYYNEQFF. The CDR3 DNA follows: TGTGCCAGCAGTCGCCTAGCGGGATACTACAATGAGCAGTTCTTC.

The chain combines TRBV30 with TRBJ2-1; the D gene is possibly TRBD2 (6 bases). V dropped 3 bases and J dropped 10 bases, with 16 bases sitting between them. The CDR3 loop spans 13 amino acids. Germline loops: CDR1 GTSNPN, CDR2 SVGIG (reference sequence). CDR3 residues: CAWSGDLAREQFF. CDR3 DNA sequence: TGTGCCTGGAGCGGGGACTTAGCCCGGGAGCAGTTCTTC.

V usage is TRBV28 and J usage is TRBJ1-6; D perhaps matches TRBD1 (5 bases). The CDR3 loop spans 15 amino acids. The germline V and J ends were trimmed by 5 bases and 7 bases, with 15 bases remaining between them. The germline V gene encodes CDR1 MDHEN and CDR2 SYDVKM. For the CDR3, the DNA is TGTGCCAGCAGTACAATACAGGAACTCAATTCACCCCTCCACTTT. Amino acid sequence: CASSTIQELNSPLHF.

In its sample, this clone was seen once. For the CDR3, the DNA is TGTGCCAGCAGCAAACCGGGGCCTCACCTCTCTGGAAACACCATATATTTT. This translates into CASSKPGPHLSGNTIYF. V is TRBV21-1 and J is TRBJ1-3. TRBV21-1 is flagged as a pseudogene. The CDR3 is 17 amino acids.

This chain uses TRBV9 with TRBJ2-1; 10 nucleotides align to TRBD2. From germline, CDR1 is SGDLS and CDR2 YYNGEE. The CDR3 has 17 residues. Trimming cost V 0 bases and J 0 bases; bases outside gene matches: 3. CDR3 sequence reads: CASSVEASGSSYNEQFF. The CDR3 region has the DNA TGTGCCAGCAGCGTAGAGGCTAGCGGGAGCTCCTACAATGAGCAGTTCTTC.

The rearrangement links TRBV30 to TRBJ2-5; D tentatively fits TRBD1 or TRBD2 (6 bases each). Germline V gives CDR1 GTSNPN, CDR2 SVGIG (reference sequence). The V end lost 3 bases, the J end lost 3 bases, and 20 bases lay between the germline ends. The CDR3 runs to 16 residues. The CDR3 loop reads CAWRTGPLAGKETQYF. In DNA form, the CDR3 reads TGTGCCTGGAGGACAGGACCACTGGCGGGGAAAGAGACCCAGTACTTC. The entire variable domain, with the rest obtained from reference TRBV30 and TRBJ2-5, is as follows: SQTIHQWPATLVQPVGSPLSLECTVEGTSNPNLYWYRQAAGRGLQLLFYSVGIGQISSEVPQNLSASRPQDRQFILSSKKLLLSDSGFYLCAWRTGPLAGKETQYFGPGTRLLVL.

This chain links TRBV9 with TRBJ2-7; 11 nucleotides align to TRBD1. This CDR3 has 14 amino acids. V gave up 4 bases and J gave up 2 bases; unmatched junction bases: 2. In germline, CDR1 is SGDLS, CDR2 YYNGEE. DNA for the CDR3: TGTGCCAGCAGCAAGGGACAGGGGGCCTACGAGCAGTACTTC. Translation: CASSKGQGAYEQYF.

V and J are TRBV24-1 and TRBJ2-1, with 12 nucleotides matching TRBD2. This CDR3 is built from 17 residues. The germline V gene has CDR1 KGHDR and CDR2 SFDVKD. Germline trimming cut 4 bases from V and 5 bases from J; bases unmatched to any gene: 8. The CDR3 protein is CATSERTSGRPHNEQFF. The CDR3 nucleotides are TGTGCCACCAGTGAACGTACTAGCGGGAGGCCCCACAATGAGCAGTTCTTC.

The chain links TRBV6-5 to TRBJ1-1; TRBD1 matches 7 bases. The trim removed 2 bases at V and 1 base at J, leaving 7 bases unmatched. Germline assignment: CDR1 MNHEY and CDR2 SVGAGI. The CDR3 extends over 16 amino acids. The CDR3 spells CASSYQTTGTNTEAFF. In nucleotides, the CDR3 is TGTGCCAGCAGTTACCAAACGACAGGGACGAACACTGAAGCTTTCTTT.

The V call is TRBV4-3, the J call TRBJ1-4; a weak D match, TRBD1 (5 bases). This CDR3 has 17 residues. Germline V lookup: CDR1 LGHNA, CDR2 YSLEER. Trimming took off 1 base at V and 10 bases at J, with 22 bases between the two ends. The CDR3 DNA sequence: TGCGCCAGCAGCCAAGCACCTACCGGGACGGGGGAAGGAAAACTGTTTTTT. It translates to CASSQAPTGTGEGKLFF.

J is TRBJ1-4 and V is TRBV28; 7 bases match TRBD1. V lost 2 bases, J lost 7 bases, and 7 bases stayed unmatched. This CDR3 is 15 amino acids long. From germline, CDR1 is MDHEN and CDR2 SYDVKM. The CDR3 region is CASSLMQGGSEKLFF. DNA of the CDR3: TGTGCCAGCAGTTTAATGCAGGGGGGGAGTGAAAAACTGTTTTTT.

DNA for the CDR3: TGTGCCTGGAGTGTATTGGGGCGTATAGATGAGCAGTTCTTC. It specifies CAWSVLGRIDEQFF. This chain connects TRBV30 to TRBJ2-1; maybe TRBD1 (5 bases). Per germline, CDR1 GTSNPN and CDR2 SVGIG (reference sequence). The CDR3 has 14 amino acids. The ends were cut back, 0 bases at V and 8 bases at J, with 14 bases in the middle.

The gene calls are TRBV3-1 (or the pseudogene TRBV3-2) and TRBJ2-5; perhaps TRBD1 as D (6 bases). Germline CDR1 LGHDT, CDR2 YNNKEL (reference sequence). Trimming removed 7 bases from V and 5 bases from J, with 20 bases in between. This CDR3 is built from 15 residues. The CDR3 sequence is CASIKAGAQSETQYF. CDR3 nucleotide sequence: TGTGCCAGCATCAAGGCAGGGGCCCAATCGGAGACCCAGTACTTC.

The rearrangement links TRBV15 to TRBJ1-1; D call uncertain. Trimming left V 3 bases short and J 0 bases short, with 23 bases between. Germline loops: CDR1 LNHNV, CDR2 YYDKDF (reference sequence). The CDR3 has 19 residues. CDR3 residues: CATSSPGRFSGGLNTEAFF. The CDR3 bases are TGTGCCACCAGCAGTCCGGGAAGGTTTTCAGGCGGCCTGAACACTGAAGCTTTCTTT.

J is TRBJ2-7 and V is TRBV6-2 or TRBV6-3; possible D gene TRBD2, 5 bases. This CDR3 is built from 11 residues. Germline CDR1 is MNHEY and CDR2 is SVGEGT. V lost 5 bases and J 9 bases, leaving 11 bases between the germline ends. CDR3 nucleotides: TGTGCCAGCAGTACGGGATCTGGGCAGTACTTC. Its protein is CASSTGSGQYF.

This clone turned up a few times. The rearrangement joins TRBV11-3 to TRBJ2-7; D may be TRBD2 (6 bases). Per germline, CDR1 SGHNT and CDR2 YENEEA. With 5 bases removed from V and 0 bases from J, the gap between germline ends came to 20 bases. The CDR3 has 17 residues. CDR3 in amino acids: CASSTSLWREASYEQYF. CDR3 nucleotide sequence: TGTGCCAGCAGCACCTCCCTATGGCGGGAAGCCTCCTACGAGCAGTACTTC.

The chain uses TRBV6-5 and TRBJ2-7, with D unresolved. The V gene's germline CDR1 is MNHEY and CDR2 SVGAGI. Trimming pared 7 bases from V and 1 base from J, leaving 11 bases between. The CDR3 runs 13 residues. The CDR3 sequence: CASTSTDSYEQYF. DNA of the CDR3: TGTGCCAGCACTTCGACGGATTCCTACGAGCAGTACTTC.

This chain uses TRBV30 with TRBJ1-1, with D possibly TRBD1 on 5 matching bases. The germline V gene encodes CDR1 GTSNPN and CDR2 SVGIG (reference sequence). Trimming stripped 4 bases from V and 3 bases from J, with 15 bases between. The CDR3 has 14 amino acids. The CDR3 protein is CAWTHPGLHTEAFF. CDR3 DNA: TGTGCCTGGACCCACCCAGGGTTGCACACTGAAGCTTTCTTT.

This clone was seen a single time. CDR3 sequence: CASSQSRGNTEAFF. The CDR3 nucleotides are TGTGCCAGCAGCCAGTCTCGGGGGAACACTGAAGCTTTCTTT. The chain uses TRBV7-2 and TRBJ1-1, with unresolved D. The germline V and J ends were trimmed by 5 bases and 1 base, with 11 bases remaining between them. This CDR3 region has 14 residues. Germline CDR1 reads SGHTA; CDR2 reads FQGNSA.

The chain couples TRBV10-3 to TRBJ1-2, with D possibly being TRBD1 (6 bases). V was trimmed by 10 bases and J by 4 bases, leaving 19 bases between them. This CDR3 is built from 14 residues. Germline V lookup: CDR1 ENHRY, CDR2 SYGVKD. The CDR3 region is CATLSTGTPYGYTF. CDR3 coding DNA: TGTGCCACCCTATCGACAGGTACCCCCTATGGCTACACCTTC.

V and J are TRBV30 and TRBJ1-6; D is possibly TRBD1 (5 bases). V lost 1 base to trimming and J lost 5 bases, with 6 bases between them. The CDR3 runs 13 residues. Germline V CDR1 and CDR2: GTSNPN, SVGIG (reference sequence). DNA of the CDR3: TGTGCCTGGAGTGCACAGGATAATTCACCCCTCCACTTT. Translated: CAWSAQDNSPLHF. The entire variable domain, with the rest obtained from reference TRBV30 and TRBJ1-6, is as follows: SQTIHQWPATLVQPVGSPLSLECTVEGTSNPNLYWYRQAAGRGLQLLFYSVGIGQISSEVPQNLSASRPQDRQFILSSKKLLLSDSGFYLCAWSAQDNSPLHFGNGTRLTVT.